The clone carrying this T cell receptor beta chain appeared a few times. What it recognizes is unknown. Patients aged 18 to 65 with hyperthyroidism were newly diagnosed, with duration under 2 months. The CDR3 totals 15 residues. Per the germline V gene, CDR1 is SEHNR and CDR2 is FQNEAQ (reference sequence). V shed 3 bases, J shed 6 bases, and the junction held 7 bases outside the gene matches. This record belongs to a study of T cells in Graves' hyperthyroidism and ophthalmopathy. The study, taken as a whole, reports: Ophthalmopathy was predicted by the model a median of roughly 6 months ahead of onset.

From RNA transcripts, TCR beta CDR3 regions were amplified. The primer set for the first-round RT-PCR of the TCR CDR3 was HTBI. TCRdb reprocessed the multiplex PCR reads with MiXCR, giving one entry per CDR3 protein. The table records a few hundred thousand distinct CDR3 sequences, just under 15% of them present only once. The chain recombines TRBV7-9 with TRBJ2-1; 8 bases are shared with TRBD2. The sequencing sample was made of blood. The receptor was derived from a woman aged 25 to 39 with Graves' hyperthyroidism. The CDR3 loop is CASSFLPGGGNEQFF. CDR3 nucleotides: TGTGCCAGCAGCTTCCTTCCCGGGGGGGGCAATGAGCAGTTCTTC. Variable domain in full (rest from reference TRBV7-9 and TRBJ2-1): DTGVSQNPRHKITKRGQNVTFRCDPISEHNRLYWYRQTLGQGPEFLTYFQNEAQLEKSRLLSDRFSAERPKGSFSTLEIQRTEQGDSAMYLCASSFLPGGGNEQFFGPGTRLTVL.